This entry features one TCR beta chain sequence. Its antigen is currently unknown. Germline and junction disagree at one end, which may indicate a read error. A sample-barcoded 5' primer and a J-beta primer mix were used in a second PCR of roughly 7 to 12 cycles. Each CDR3 protein gets one entry after TCRdb re-called the 5' RACE reads with MiXCR. The sample holds about a million distinct CDR3 sequences, around two fifths seen once. The data stem from a study of blood T cells in healthy people across ages. There were healthy Caucasian individuals from Russia, aged roughly 6 to 100, serving as donors. Germline CDR1 reads KGHSH; CDR2 reads LQKENI. The CDR3 runs 13 residues. Study-level results: Age brought a roughly linear fall in TCR beta diversity measured per million T cells. CMV status of donors was not determined, possibly confounding expanded clonotype changes.

The sample consisted of blood. This chain joins TRBV18 and TRBJ1-1; the D gene is possibly TRBD1 (6 bases). This sequence was found in a man aged 18 to 29 in good health. CDR3 sequence: CASAPISGDEAFF. CDR3 nucleotide sequence: TGTGCCAGCGCACCGATTTCAGGGGATGAAGCTTTCTTT.